The next 8 T cell receptor beta chains were all read from a single sample in a study of T cells after yellow fever vaccination. MiXCR was run by TCRdb on the 5' RACE reads, yielding one entry per CDR3 protein. The sample has approximately 550,000 distinct CDR3 sequences, roughly 19% seen once. Sequenced material: PBMCs, taken 15 days after the yellow fever booster vaccination. These receptors came from a man aged 30-40 years who received the YFV17D yellow fever vaccine.

V is TRBV9 and J is TRBJ2-1, with D maybe TRBD2 (5 bases). Trimming cost V 4 bases and J 1 base, with 18 bases left between them. Per germline, CDR1 SGDLS and CDR2 YYNGEE. The CDR3 has 17 residues. The CDR3: CASSPRFSSGSYNEQFF. CDR3 DNA sequence: TGTGCCAGCAGCCCACGATTTTCTTCGGGGTCCTACAATGAGCAGTTCTTC. The variable domain in full, with the rest retrieved from reference TRBV9 and TRBJ2-1, is DSGVTQTPKHLITATGQRVTLRCSPRSGDLSVYWYQQSLDQGLQFLIQYYNGEERAKGNILERFSAQQFPDLHSELNLSSLELGDSALYFCASSPRFSSGSYNEQFFGPGTRLTVL.

J is TRBJ2-7 and V is TRBV7-6, with D tentatively TRBD2 (5 bases). CDR3 length: 14 amino acids. V was cut by 0 bases and J by 5 bases, with 11 bases left in between. Per the germline V gene, CDR1 is SGHVS and CDR2 is FNYEAQ. The DNA of the CDR3 is TGTGCCAGCAGCTTAGCCCGGGGTTTCCACGAGCAGTACTTC. This sequence encodes CASSLARGFHEQYF.

The rearrangement links TRBV5-5 to TRBJ2-3; tentatively, D is TRBD1 (6 bases). Trimming left V 4 bases short and J 0 bases short, with 21 bases between. This CDR3 is 18 amino acids long. Per the germline V gene, CDR1 is SGHKS and CDR2 is YYEKEE (reference sequence). CDR3: CASSAWTVRRVSTDTQYF. The CDR3 region has the DNA TGTGCCAGCAGCGCATGGACAGTCCGCCGTGTTAGCACAGATACGCAGTATTTT.

There are a few counts of this clonotype. The chain has TRBV7-2 and TRBJ2-2; the D gene is possibly TRBD2 (6 bases). This CDR3 has 13 amino acids. The germline CDR1 and CDR2 sequences are SGHTA and FQGNSA. V was pared by 4 bases and J by 9 bases, with 12 bases between. The CDR3 spells CASSSAGGRELFF. As DNA, the CDR3 is TGTGCCAGCAGCTCCGCCGGGGGACGGGAGCTGTTTTTT. The variable domain in full, with the rest retrieved from reference TRBV7-2 and TRBJ2-2, is GAGVSQSPSNKVTEKGKDVELRCDPISGHTALYWYRQSLGQGLEFLIYFQGNSAPDKSGLPSDRFSAERTGGSVSTLTIQRTQQEDSAVYLCASSSAGGRELFFGEGSRLTVL.

In this sample, this clonotype turned up a few times. The rearrangement links TRBV20-1 to TRBJ2-5, with 8 bases aligning to TRBD2. This CDR3 contains 14 residues. The V gene's germline CDR1 is DFQATT and CDR2 SNEGSKA (reference sequence). After removal of 3 bases from V and 0 bases from J, the junction contained 3 bases not matched to a gene. CDR3 loop: CSASGRANQETQYF. The CDR3 DNA reads as TGCAGTGCTAGCGGGAGGGCCAACCAAGAGACCCAGTACTTC.

This clonotype has just a few counts. This sequence joins TRBV7-9 and TRBJ2-7, with D maybe TRBD2 (7 bases). The V and J ends lost 5 bases and 6 bases respectively, with 11 bases between them. Germline CDR1 is SEHNR and CDR2 is FQNEAQ (reference sequence). The CDR3 totals 12 residues. CDR3 sequence reads: CASSQGGGEQYF. The CDR3 DNA reads as TGTGCCAGCAGCCAAGGGGGGGGCGAGCAGTACTTC.

The rearrangement links TRBV10-2 to TRBJ2-7; D ambiguous. This CDR3 has 12 residues. The germline V gene has CDR1 WSHSY and CDR2 SAAADI. Deletions cut 2 bases from V and 3 bases from J, with 5 bases between. Written as DNA, the CDR3 is TGCGCCAGCAGTGAGATGGGCTACGAGCAGTACTTC. Amino acid sequence: CASSEMGYEQYF.

Written as DNA, the CDR3 is TGTGCCAGCAGCCAAGATTCGCGTATCTACGAGCAGTACTTC. Its protein product is CASSQDSRIYEQYF. The chain is built from TRBV3-1 and TRBJ2-7; D unclear. Germline values: CDR1 LGHDT, CDR2 YNNKEL (reference sequence). The CDR3 contains 14 residues. V was cut by 0 bases and J by 3 bases, with 9 bases left in between.